The TCR beta chain under discussion was sequenced for a study of early T cells in non-severe SARS-CoV-2 infection. Study context: Investigators sequenced bulk RNA drawn from unsorted whole blood, and chains remained unpaired. Whole-study findings and limits: There was a bias toward anti-spike CD8 responses in VDJdb matching, which missed private and CD4 specificities.

As regards this clonotype: Its antigen is unidentified.

Unique molecular identifiers tagged individual cDNA molecules. TCRdb reprocessed the 5' RACE reads via MiXCR and lists one record per CDR3 protein. This table has under 70,000 distinct CDR3 sequences, approximately 13% appearing once. The CDR3 is 13 residues long. Germline-derived CDR1 and CDR2 are SQVTM and ANQGSEA. Trimming at V came to 4 bases and at J to 1 base, leaving 2 bases not matched to a gene. The sample was whole blood, taken at baseline. The TCR comes from an adult who was a healthcare worker with PCR-confirmed SARS-CoV-2 infection or an uninfected control (not recorded which). The chain joins TRBV29-1 to TRBJ1-1; the match to TRBD1 covers 8 bases. CDR3 bases: TGCAGCGTTGTAGACAGGGGGAACACTGAAGCTTTCTTT. It encodes CSVVDRGNTEAFF.